The 3 T cell receptor beta chains below all came from one sample that was sequenced in a study of T cell repertoires in cytomegalovirus infection. Via MiXCR, TCRdb re-called the reads, giving one row per CDR3 protein. The sample lists around 530,000 distinct CDR3 sequences, about a quarter occurring once. Sequences were obtained from PBMCs. The receptors here all came from a human donor in good health (CMV status not recorded). Some clones in this sample may be carry-over from other donors' samples.

The chain couples TRBV28 to TRBJ2-3, with D possibly being TRBD1 (6 bases). The ends were cut back, 7 bases at V and 2 bases at J, with 16 bases in the middle. CDR1 MDHEN and CDR2 SYDVKM come from the germline V gene. The CDR3 contains 15 residues. The CDR3 region is CASTLQGPLTDTQYF. In nucleotides, the CDR3 is TGTGCCAGCACGCTACAGGGCCCTCTCACAGATACGCAGTATTTT.

The V call is TRBV4-3, the J call TRBJ1-2; D may be TRBD1 (5 bases). V was shortened by 1 base and J by 4 bases, with 13 bases between the two germline ends. Germline V gene sequence: CDR1 LGHNA, CDR2 YSLEER. CDR3 size: 15 residues. The CDR3 sequence: CASSQALAGGYGYTF. In DNA form, the CDR3 reads TGCGCCAGCAGCCAAGCGTTAGCGGGGGGCTATGGCTACACCTTC.

Details on this clonotype: At one boundary the junction diverges from the germline segment, which might be a read error. The chain employs TRBV4-1 and TRBJ2-1; 11 nucleotides agree with TRBD1. CDR3 length equals 15 residues. The germline V gene has CDR1 MGHRA and CDR2 YSYEKL. DNA of the CDR3: TGCGCCAGCAGCTGGACAGGGGGCTCCTACAATGAGCGGTTCTTC. Residues: CASSWTGGSYNERFF.